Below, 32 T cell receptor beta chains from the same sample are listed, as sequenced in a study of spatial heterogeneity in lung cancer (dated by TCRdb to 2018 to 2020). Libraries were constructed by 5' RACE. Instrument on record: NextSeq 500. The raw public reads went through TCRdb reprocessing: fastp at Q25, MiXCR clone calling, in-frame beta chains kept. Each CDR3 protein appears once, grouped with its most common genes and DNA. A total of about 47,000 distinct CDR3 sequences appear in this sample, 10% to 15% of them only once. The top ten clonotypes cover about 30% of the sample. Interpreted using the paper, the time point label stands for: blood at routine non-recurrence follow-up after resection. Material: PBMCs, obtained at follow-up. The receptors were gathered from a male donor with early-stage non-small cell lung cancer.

The CDR3 DNA is TGTGCCAGCAAACGGGGACCGGCCGAGCAGTACTTC. Protein product: CASKRGPAEQYF. The chain couples TRBV2 to TRBJ2-7; D might be TRBD1 or TRBD2, each matching 5 bases. The ends were cut back, 7 bases at V and 6 bases at J, with 13 bases in the middle. The CDR3 has 12 residues. Germline CDR1 is SNHLY and CDR2 is FYNNEI.

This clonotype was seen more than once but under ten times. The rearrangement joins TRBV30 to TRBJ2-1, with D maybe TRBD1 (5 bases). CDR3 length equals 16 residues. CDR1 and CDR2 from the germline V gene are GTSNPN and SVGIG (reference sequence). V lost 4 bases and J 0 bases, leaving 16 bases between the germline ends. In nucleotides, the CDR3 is TGTGCCTGGACGGACAATCGTAGGAGCTCCTACAATGAGCAGTTCTTC. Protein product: CAWTDNRRSSYNEQFF.

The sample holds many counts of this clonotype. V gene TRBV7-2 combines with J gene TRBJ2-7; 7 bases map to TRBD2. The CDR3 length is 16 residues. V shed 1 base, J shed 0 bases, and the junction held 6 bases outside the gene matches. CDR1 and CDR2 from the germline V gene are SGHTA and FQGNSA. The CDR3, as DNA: TGTGCCAGCAGCTTAGGCGGGACTACCGGCTCCTACGAGCAGTACTTC. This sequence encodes CASSLGGTTGSYEQYF.

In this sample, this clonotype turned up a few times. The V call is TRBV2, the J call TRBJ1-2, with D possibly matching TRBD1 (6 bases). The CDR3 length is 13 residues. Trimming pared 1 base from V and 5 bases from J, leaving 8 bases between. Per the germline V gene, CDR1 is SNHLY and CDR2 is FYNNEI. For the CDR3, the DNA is TGTGCCAGCAGTGAAGACAGGGCATATGGCTACACCTTC. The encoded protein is CASSEDRAYGYTF. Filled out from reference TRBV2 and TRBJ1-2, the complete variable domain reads EPEVTQTPSHQVTQMGQEVILRCVPISNHLYFYWYRQILGQKVEFLVSFYNNEISEKSEIFDDQFSVERPDGSNFTLKIRSTKLEDSAMYFCASSEDRAYGYTFGSGTRLTVV.

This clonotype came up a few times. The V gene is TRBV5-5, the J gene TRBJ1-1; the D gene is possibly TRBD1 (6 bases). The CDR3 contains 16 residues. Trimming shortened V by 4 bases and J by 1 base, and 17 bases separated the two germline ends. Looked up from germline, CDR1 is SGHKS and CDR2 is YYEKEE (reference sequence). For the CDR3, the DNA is TGTGCCAGCAGCACAGGGACACCGAGAGAGAACACTGAAGCTTTCTTT. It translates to CASSTGTPRENTEAFF.

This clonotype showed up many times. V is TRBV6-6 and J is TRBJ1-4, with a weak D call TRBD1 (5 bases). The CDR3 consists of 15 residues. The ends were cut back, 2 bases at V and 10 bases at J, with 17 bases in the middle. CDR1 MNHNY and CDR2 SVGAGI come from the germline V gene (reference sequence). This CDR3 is CASSYPGGFDGKLFF. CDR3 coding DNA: TGTGCCAGCAGTTACCCGGGGGGATTCGACGGAAAACTGTTTTTT.

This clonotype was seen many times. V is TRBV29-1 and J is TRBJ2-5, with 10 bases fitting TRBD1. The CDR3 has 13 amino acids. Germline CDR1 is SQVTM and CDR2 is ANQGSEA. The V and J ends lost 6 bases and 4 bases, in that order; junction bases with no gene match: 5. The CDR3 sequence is CSVSGQGIETQYF. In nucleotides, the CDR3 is TGCAGCGTGTCGGGACAGGGGATAGAGACCCAGTACTTC. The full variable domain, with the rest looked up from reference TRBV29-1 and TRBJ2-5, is SAVISQKPSRDICQRGTSLTIQCQVDSQVTMMFWYRQQPGQSLTLIATANQGSEATYESGFVIDKFPISRPNLTFSTLTVSNMSPEDSSIYLCSVSGQGIETQYFGPGTRLLVL.

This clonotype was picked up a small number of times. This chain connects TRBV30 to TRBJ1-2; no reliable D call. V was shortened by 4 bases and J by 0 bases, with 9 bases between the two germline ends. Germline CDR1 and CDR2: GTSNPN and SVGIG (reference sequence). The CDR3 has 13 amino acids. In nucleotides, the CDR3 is TGTGCCTGGAACGACCAGACTAACTATGGCTACACCTTC. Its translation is CAWNDQTNYGYTF.

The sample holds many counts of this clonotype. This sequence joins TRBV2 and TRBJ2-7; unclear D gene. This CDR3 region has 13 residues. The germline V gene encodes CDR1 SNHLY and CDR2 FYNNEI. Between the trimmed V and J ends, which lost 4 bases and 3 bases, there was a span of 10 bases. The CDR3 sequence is CASSGKGYYEQYF. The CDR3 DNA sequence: TGTGCCAGCAGTGGGAAAGGGTACTACGAGCAGTACTTC.

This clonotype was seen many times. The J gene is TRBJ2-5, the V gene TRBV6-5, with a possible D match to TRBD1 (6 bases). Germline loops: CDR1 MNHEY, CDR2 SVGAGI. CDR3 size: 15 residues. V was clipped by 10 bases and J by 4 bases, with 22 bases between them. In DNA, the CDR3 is TGTGCCACCTCCGGACAGACCTTTCCGGGAGAGACCCAGTACTTC. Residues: CATSGQTFPGETQYF.

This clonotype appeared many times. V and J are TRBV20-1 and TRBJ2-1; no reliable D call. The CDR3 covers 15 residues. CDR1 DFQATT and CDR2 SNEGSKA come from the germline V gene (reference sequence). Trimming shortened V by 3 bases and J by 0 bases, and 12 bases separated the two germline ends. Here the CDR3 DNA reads TGCAGTGCTAGTGAGGTGGCTAGCTCCTACAATGAGCAGTTCTTC. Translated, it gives CSASEVASSYNEQFF.

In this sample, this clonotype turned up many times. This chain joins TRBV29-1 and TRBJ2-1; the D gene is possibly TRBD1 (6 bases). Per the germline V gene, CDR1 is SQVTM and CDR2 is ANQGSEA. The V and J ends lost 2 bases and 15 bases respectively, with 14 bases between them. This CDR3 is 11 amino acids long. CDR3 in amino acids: CSVELFGRGFF. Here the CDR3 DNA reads TGCAGCGTTGAACTTTTTGGCAGGGGGTTCTTC.

CDR3 amino acids: CASSVAASTDTQYF. The CDR3 bases are TGTGCCAGCAGCGTAGCAGCTAGCACAGATACGCAGTATTTT. The chain employs TRBV9 and TRBJ2-3, with D unclear. Trimming took 0 bases from V and 0 from J, leaving 5 bases between them. Germline assignment: CDR1 SGDLS and CDR2 YYNGEE. The CDR3 spans 14 residues.

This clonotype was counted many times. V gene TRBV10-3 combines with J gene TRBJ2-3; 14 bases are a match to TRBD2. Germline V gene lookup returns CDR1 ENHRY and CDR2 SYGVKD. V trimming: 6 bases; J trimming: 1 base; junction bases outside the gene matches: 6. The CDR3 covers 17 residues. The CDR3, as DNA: TGTGCCATCAGGGGACTAGCGGGAGAAGGGGGCACAGATACGCAGTATTTT. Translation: CAIRGLAGEGGTDTQYF.

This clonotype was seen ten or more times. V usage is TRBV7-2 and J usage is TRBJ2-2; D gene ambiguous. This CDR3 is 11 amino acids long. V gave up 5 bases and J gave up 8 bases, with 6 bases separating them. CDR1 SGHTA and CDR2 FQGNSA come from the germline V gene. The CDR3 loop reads CASSTFGELFF. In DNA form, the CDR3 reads TGTGCCAGCAGCACCTTTGGGGAGCTGTTTTTT.

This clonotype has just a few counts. CDR3 nucleotide sequence: TGTGCCAGCCGTCGGGGAGAGGACACTGAAGCTTTCTTT. Its protein is CASRRGEDTEAFF. The genes are TRBV6-2 or TRBV6-3 and TRBJ1-1; D not resolved. With 8 bases removed from V and 3 bases from J, the gap between germline ends came to 13 bases. The CDR3 consists of 13 residues. The germline CDR1 and CDR2 sequences are MNHEY and SVGEGT.

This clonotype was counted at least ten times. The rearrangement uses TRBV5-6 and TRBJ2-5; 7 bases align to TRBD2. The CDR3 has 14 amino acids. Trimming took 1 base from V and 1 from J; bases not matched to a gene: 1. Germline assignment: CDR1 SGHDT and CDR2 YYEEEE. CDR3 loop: CASSLSGGQETQYF. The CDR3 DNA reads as TGTGCCAGCAGCTTGTCGGGGGGCCAAGAGACCCAGTACTTC.

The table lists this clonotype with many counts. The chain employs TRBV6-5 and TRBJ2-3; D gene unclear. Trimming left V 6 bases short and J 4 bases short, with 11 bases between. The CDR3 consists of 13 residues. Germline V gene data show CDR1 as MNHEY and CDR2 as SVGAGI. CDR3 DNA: TGTGCCAGCAGCCCCCGAGGCTCAGATACGCAGTATTTT. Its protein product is CASSPRGSDTQYF.

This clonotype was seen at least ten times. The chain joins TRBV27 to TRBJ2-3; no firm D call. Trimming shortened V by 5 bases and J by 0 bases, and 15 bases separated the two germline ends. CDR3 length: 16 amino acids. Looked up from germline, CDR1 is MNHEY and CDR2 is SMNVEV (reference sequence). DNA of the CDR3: TGTGCCAGCAGTCCACTGTGGACGGCAAGCACAGATACGCAGTATTTT. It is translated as CASSPLWTASTDTQYF.

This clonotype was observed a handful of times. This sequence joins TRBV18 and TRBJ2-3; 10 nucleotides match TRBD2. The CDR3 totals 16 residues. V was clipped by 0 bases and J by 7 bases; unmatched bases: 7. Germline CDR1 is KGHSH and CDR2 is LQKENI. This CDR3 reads CASSPPPGLASYTQYF. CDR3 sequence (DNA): TGTGCCAGCTCACCACCACCGGGACTAGCGTCCTATACGCAGTATTTT.

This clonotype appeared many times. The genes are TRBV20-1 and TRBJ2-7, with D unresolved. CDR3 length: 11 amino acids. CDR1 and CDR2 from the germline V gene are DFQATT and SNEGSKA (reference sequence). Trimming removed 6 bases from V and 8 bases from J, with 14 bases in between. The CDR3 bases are TGCAGTGCGCACAGAAACAGTAAGCAGTACTTC. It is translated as CSAHRNSKQYF.

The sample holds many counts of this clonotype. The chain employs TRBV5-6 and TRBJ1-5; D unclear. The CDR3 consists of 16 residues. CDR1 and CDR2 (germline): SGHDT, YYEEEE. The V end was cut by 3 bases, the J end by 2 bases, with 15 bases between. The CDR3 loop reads CASSSLGPGGNQPQHF. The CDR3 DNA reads TGTGCCAGCAGCTCCCTCGGGCCGGGTGGCAATCAGCCCCAGCATTTT.

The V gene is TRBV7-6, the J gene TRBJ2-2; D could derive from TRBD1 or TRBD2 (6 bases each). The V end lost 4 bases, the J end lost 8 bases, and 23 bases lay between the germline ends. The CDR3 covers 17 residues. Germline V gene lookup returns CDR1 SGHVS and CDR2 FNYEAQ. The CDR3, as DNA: TGTGCCAGCAGCTCGGCTGGAGGGGGGCAAAGAGCTGGGGAGCTGTTTTTT. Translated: CASSSAGGGQRAGELFF.

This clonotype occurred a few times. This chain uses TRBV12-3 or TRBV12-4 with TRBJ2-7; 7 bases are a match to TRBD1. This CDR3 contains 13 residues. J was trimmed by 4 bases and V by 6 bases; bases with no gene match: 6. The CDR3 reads CASSSGRGYEQYF. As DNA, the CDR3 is TGTGCCAGCAGCTCGGGCAGGGGGTACGAGCAGTACTTC.

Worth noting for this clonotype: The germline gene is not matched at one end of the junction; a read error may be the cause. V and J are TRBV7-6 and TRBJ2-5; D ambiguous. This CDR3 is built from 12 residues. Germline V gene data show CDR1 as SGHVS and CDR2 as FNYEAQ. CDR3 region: CANSLLRETQYF. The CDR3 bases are TGTGCCAACAGCCTCCTAAGGGAGACCCAGTACTTC.

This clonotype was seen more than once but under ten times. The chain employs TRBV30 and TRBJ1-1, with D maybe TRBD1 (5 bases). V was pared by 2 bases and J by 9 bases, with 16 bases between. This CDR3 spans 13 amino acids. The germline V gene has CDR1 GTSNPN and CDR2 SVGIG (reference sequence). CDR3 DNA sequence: TGTGCCTGGAGTCCCCGACGGGGGACGCAAGCTTTCTTT. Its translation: CAWSPRRGTQAFF.

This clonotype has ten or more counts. DNA for the CDR3: TGTGCCAGCAGCCAAGAAATCACAGGCCCTAATGAAAAACTGTTTTTT. Amino acid sequence: CASSQEITGPNEKLFF. V gene TRBV4-2 combines with J gene TRBJ1-4; possibly TRBD1 for D (5 bases). The ends were cut back, 0 bases at V and 3 bases at J, with 11 bases in the middle. The length of the CDR3 is 16 residues. Looked up from germline, CDR1 is LGHNA and CDR2 is YNFKEQ.

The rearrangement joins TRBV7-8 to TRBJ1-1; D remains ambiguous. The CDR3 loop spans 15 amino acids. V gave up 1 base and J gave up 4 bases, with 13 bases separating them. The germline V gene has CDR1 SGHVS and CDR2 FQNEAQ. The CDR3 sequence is CASSLVSSGGTEAFF. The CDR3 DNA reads TGTGCCAGCAGCTTAGTTTCCTCAGGCGGCACTGAAGCTTTCTTT. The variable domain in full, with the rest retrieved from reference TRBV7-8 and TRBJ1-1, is GAGVSQSPRYKVAKRGQDVALRCDPISGHVSLFWYQQALGQGPEFLTYFQNEAQLDKSGLPSDRFFAERPEGSVSTLKIQRTQQEDSAVYLCASSLVSSGGTEAFFGQGTRLTVV.

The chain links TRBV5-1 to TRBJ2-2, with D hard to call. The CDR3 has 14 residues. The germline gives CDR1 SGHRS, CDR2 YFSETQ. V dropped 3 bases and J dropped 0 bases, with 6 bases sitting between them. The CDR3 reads CASSSGSNTGELFF. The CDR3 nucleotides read TGCGCCAGCAGCTCCGGGTCGAACACCGGGGAGCTGTTTTTT.

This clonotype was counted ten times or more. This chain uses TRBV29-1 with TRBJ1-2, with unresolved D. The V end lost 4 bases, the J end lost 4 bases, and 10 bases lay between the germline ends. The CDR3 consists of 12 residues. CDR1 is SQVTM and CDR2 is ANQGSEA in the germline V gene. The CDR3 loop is CSVVLRSYGYTF. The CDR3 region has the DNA TGCAGCGTTGTCCTACGGAGCTATGGCTACACCTTC. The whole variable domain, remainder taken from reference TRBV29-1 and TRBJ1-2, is SAVISQKPSRDICQRGTSLTIQCQVDSQVTMMFWYRQQPGQSLTLIATANQGSEATYESGFVIDKFPISRPNLTFSTLTVSNMSPEDSSIYLCSVVLRSYGYTFGSGTRLTVV.

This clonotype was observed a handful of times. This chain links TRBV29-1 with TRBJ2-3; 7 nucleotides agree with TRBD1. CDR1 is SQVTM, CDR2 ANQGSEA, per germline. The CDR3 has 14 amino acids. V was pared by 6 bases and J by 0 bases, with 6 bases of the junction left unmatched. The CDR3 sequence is CSVNNRGSTDTQYF. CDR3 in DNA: TGCAGCGTGAATAACAGGGGCAGCACAGATACGCAGTATTTT.

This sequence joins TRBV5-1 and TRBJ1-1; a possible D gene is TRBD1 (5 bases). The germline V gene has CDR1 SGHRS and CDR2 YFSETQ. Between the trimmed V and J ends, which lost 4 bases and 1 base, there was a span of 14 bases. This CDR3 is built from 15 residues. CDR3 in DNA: TGCGCCAGCAGCCCAGGACACAGATCGAACACTGAAGCTTTCTTT. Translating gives CASSPGHRSNTEAFF.